What follows are 14 T cell receptor beta chains derived from one specimen sequenced in a study of OX40 agonist ivuxolimab in advanced cancers. Data came from immunoSEQ multiplex PCR; TCRdb stores just in-frame clones and leaves some out. The sample lists around 95,000 clones; 85% to 95% were seen once. The starting material was CD4+ or CD8+ T cells sorted from blood, obtained in a trial of the OX40 agonist ivuxolimab. These receptors originate from an adult with an advanced solid tumor such as melanoma, head and neck, liver or kidney cancer.

The chain combines TRBV6-5 with TRBJ2-7; D is ambiguous. CDR3 length: 14 residues. Trimming cost V 3 bases and J 3 bases, with 12 bases left between them. The germline gives CDR1 MNHEY, CDR2 SVGAGI. The CDR3 DNA reads as TGTGCCAGCAGTTATGGACCCAAGGTCTACGAGCAGTACTTC. Translated: CASSYGPKVYEQYF.

This clone has only one observation. J is TRBJ1-5 and V is TRBV30; possible D gene TRBD1, 5 bases. With 0 bases removed from V and 5 bases from J, the gap between germline ends came to 14 bases. The germline V gene encodes CDR1 GTSNPN and CDR2 SVGIG (reference sequence). The CDR3 spans 15 residues. CDR3: CAWSVHWQGDQPQHF. The DNA of the CDR3 is TGTGCCTGGAGTGTACACTGGCAGGGCGATCAGCCCCAGCATTTT.

The V and J genes are TRBV15 and TRBJ1-1, with 8 positions matching TRBD1. Germline V gene lookup returns CDR1 LNHNV and CDR2 YYDKDF (reference sequence). The CDR3 runs 14 residues. Germline trimming cut 3 bases from V and 4 bases from J; bases unmatched to any gene: 4. The CDR3 loop reads CATSRQGAGTEAFF. The CDR3, as DNA: TGTGCCACCAGCAGGCAGGGGGCAGGCACTGAAGCTTTCTTT.

This clone showed up just a few times. This sequence joins TRBV6-6 and TRBJ1-1; no reliable D call. Germline assignment: CDR1 MNHNY and CDR2 SVGAGI (reference sequence). CDR3 length equals 11 residues. Trimming shortened V by 4 bases and J by 1 base, and 1 base separated the two germline ends. CDR3 residues: CASSSNTEAFF. The CDR3 DNA is TGTGCCAGCAGTTCGAACACTGAAGCTTTCTTT.

This sequence joins TRBV11-3 and TRBJ2-1; TRBD2 might be the D (5 bases). This CDR3 has 17 residues. Trimming took 0 bases from V and 4 from J, leaving 16 bases between them. Germline CDR1 SGHNT, CDR2 YENEEA. CDR3 protein: CASSLDGRPRGYNEQFF. The CDR3 nucleotides are TGTGCCAGCAGCTTAGACGGTCGTCCTAGAGGGTACAATGAGCAGTTCTTC. Supplemented by reference TRBV11-3 and TRBJ2-1, the full variable domain reads EAGVVQSPRYKIIEKKQPVAFWCNPISGHNTLYWYLQNLGQGPELLIRYENEEAVDDSQLPKDRFSAERLKGVDSTLKIQPAELGDSAVYLCASSLDGRPRGYNEQFFGPGTRLTVL.

The chain employs TRBV28 and TRBJ1-6; 7 bases are a match to TRBD1. The germline gives CDR1 MDHEN, CDR2 SYDVKM. The CDR3 runs 16 residues. The V gene end was trimmed by 5 bases and the J gene end by 5 bases; junction bases not matched to a gene: 9. CDR3 in amino acids: CASSPLQGSDNSPLHF. The CDR3 coding sequence is TGTGCCAGCAGTCCCCTACAGGGGAGCGATAATTCACCCCTCCACTTT.

The chain has TRBV30 and TRBJ1-3; 8 bases align to TRBD1. Germline values: CDR1 GTSNPN, CDR2 SVGIG (reference sequence). Trimming cost V 6 bases and J 2 bases; bases outside gene matches: 3. The CDR3 length is 13 residues. This CDR3 is CACKQGAGNTIYF. In nucleotides, the CDR3 is TGTGCCTGTAAACAGGGGGCTGGAAACACCATATATTTT.

The J gene is TRBJ2-3, the V gene TRBV9, with D perhaps matching TRBD2 (6 bases). The CDR3 is 16 amino acids. From germline, CDR1 is SGDLS and CDR2 YYNGEE. Trimming shortened V by 4 bases and J by 2 bases, and 17 bases separated the two germline ends. CDR3 loop: CASSPDSGVVTDTQYF. CDR3 coding DNA: TGTGCCAGCAGCCCCGATTCGGGGGTCGTCACAGATACGCAGTATTTT.

The chain carries TRBV30 and TRBJ1-1; unclear D gene. V was trimmed by 0 bases and J by 4 bases, leaving 12 bases between them. Per the germline V gene, CDR1 is GTSNPN and CDR2 is SVGIG (reference sequence). There are 14 residues in the CDR3. CDR3 protein: CAWSVSLGSTEAFF. The DNA for the CDR3 is TGTGCCTGGAGTGTAAGTTTAGGCTCCACTGAAGCTTTCTTT.

The chain combines TRBV28 with TRBJ2-7, with TRBD2 identical over 7 bases. The CDR3 runs 11 residues. In germline, CDR1 is MDHEN, CDR2 SYDVKM. With 10 bases clipped from V and 3 bases from J, the junction kept 3 bases outside the gene matches. The CDR3 DNA reads as TGTGCCACCAGGACTAGCTACGAGCAGTACGTC. Amino acid sequence: CATRTSYEQYV.

This chain uses TRBV20-1 with TRBJ2-7; D is possibly TRBD1 (5 bases). The CDR3 runs 11 residues. V was cut by 6 bases and J by 4 bases, with 10 bases left in between. Looked up from germline, CDR1 is DFQATT and CDR2 is SNEGSKA (reference sequence). Written as DNA, the CDR3 is TGCAGTGCCACAGGAGAATACGAGCAGTACTTC. Translated: CSATGEYEQYF.

The CDR3 DNA follows: TGTGCCAGCAGCGTAGACGGGGGGGACTACAATGAGCAGTTCTTC. Protein: CASSVDGGDYNEQFF. The V call is TRBV9, the J call TRBJ2-1; 8 bases match TRBD2. The CDR3 extends over 15 amino acids. V shed 0 bases, J shed 3 bases, and the junction held 2 bases outside the gene matches. CDR1 and CDR2 from the germline V gene are SGDLS and YYNGEE.

The J gene is TRBJ1-4, the V gene TRBV6-5; no clear D gene. Germline V gives CDR1 MNHEY, CDR2 SVGAGI. The CDR3 has 15 amino acids. Trimming removed 6 bases from V and 3 bases from J, with 14 bases in between. Here the CDR3 DNA reads TGTGCCAGCAGGCTGACTTCCGGGGCTAATGAAAAACTGTTTTTT. It encodes CASRLTSGANEKLFF.

The chain uses TRBV2 and TRBJ2-1; TRBD1 aligns across 10 bases. J was trimmed by 9 bases and V by 8 bases; bases with no gene match: 7. From germline, CDR1 is SNHLY and CDR2 FYNNEI. This CDR3 has 13 residues. CDR3 in amino acids: CASGGTGVGEQFF. For the CDR3, the DNA is TGTGCCAGCGGCGGGACAGGGGTCGGTGAGCAGTTCTTC.